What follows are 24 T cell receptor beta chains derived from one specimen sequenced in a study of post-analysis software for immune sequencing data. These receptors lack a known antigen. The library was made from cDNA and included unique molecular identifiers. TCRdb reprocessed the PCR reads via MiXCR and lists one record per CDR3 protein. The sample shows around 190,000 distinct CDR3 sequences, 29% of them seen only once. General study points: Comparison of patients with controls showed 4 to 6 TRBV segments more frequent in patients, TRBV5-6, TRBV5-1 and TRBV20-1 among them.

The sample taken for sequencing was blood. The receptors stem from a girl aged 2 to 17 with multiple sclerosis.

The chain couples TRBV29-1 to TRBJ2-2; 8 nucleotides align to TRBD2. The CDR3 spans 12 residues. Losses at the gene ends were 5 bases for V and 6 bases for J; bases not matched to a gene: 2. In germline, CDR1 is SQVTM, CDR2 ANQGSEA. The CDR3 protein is CSVRGGAGELFF. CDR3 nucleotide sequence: TGCAGCGTTCGGGGGGGGGCCGGGGAGCTGTTTTTT.

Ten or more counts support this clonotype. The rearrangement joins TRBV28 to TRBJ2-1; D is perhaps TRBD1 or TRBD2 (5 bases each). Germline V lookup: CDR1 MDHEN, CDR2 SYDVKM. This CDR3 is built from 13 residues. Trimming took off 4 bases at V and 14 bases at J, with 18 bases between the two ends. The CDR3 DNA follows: TGTGCCAGCAGTTCAAACACCGGGACGATCGAGTTCTTC. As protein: CASSSNTGTIEFF.

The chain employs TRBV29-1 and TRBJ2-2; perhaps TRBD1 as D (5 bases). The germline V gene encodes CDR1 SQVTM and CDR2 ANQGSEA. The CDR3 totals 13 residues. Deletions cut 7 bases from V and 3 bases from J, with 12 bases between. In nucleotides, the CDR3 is TGCAGCGCAGAACAGGAAGACACCGGGGAGCTGTTTTTT. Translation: CSAEQEDTGELFF.

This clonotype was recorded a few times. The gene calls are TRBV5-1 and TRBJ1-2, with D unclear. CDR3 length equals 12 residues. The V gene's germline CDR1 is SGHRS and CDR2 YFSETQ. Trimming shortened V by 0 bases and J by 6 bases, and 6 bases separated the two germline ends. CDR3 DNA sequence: TGCGCCAGCAGCTTGGCCCTGGATGGCTACACCTTC. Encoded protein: CASSLALDGYTF. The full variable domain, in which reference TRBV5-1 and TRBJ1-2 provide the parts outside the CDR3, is KAGVTQTPRYLIKTRGQQVTLSCSPISGHRSVSWYQQTPGQGLQFLFEYFSETQRNKGNFPGRFSGRQFSNSRSEMNVSTLELGDSALYLCASSLALDGYTFGSGTRLTVV.

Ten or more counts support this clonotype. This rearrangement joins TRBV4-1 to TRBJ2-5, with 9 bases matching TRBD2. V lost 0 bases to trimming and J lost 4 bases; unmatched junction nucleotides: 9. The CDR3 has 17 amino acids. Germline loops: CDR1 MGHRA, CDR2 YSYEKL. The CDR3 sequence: CASSQDFGTSQGETQYF. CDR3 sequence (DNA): TGCGCCAGCAGCCAAGATTTCGGGACTAGCCAGGGAGAGACCCAGTACTTC.

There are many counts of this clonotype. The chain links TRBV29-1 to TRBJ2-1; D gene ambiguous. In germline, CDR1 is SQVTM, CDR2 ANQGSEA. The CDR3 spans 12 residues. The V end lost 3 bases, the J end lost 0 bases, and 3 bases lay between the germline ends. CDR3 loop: CSVENSYNEQFF. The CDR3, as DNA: TGCAGCGTTGAGAACTCCTACAATGAGCAGTTCTTC.

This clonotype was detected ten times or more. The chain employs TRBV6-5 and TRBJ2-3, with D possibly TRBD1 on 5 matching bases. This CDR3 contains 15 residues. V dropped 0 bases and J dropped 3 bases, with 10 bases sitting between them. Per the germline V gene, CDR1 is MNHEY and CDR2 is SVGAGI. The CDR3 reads CASSYSARVTDTQYF. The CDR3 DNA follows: TGTGCCAGCAGTTACTCGGCCAGGGTTACAGATACGCAGTATTTT.

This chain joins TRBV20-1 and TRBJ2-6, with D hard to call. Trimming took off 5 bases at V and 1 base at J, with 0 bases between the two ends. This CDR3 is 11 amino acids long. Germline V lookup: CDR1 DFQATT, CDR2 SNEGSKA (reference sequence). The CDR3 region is CSASGANVLTF. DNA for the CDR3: TGCAGTGCTTCTGGGGCCAACGTCCTGACTTTC.

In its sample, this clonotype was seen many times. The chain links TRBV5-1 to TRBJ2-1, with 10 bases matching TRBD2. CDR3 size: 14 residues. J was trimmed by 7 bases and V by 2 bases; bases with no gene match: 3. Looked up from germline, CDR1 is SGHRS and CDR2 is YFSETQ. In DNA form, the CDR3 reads TGCGCCAGCAGCTTAGCGGGAGGGAGGAATGAGCAGTTCTTC. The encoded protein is CASSLAGGRNEQFF.

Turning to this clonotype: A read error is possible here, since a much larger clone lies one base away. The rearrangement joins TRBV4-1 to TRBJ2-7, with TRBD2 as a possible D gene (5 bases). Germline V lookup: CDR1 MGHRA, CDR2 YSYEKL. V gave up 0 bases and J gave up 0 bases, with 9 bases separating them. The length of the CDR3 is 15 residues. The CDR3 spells CASSQEEAPSYEQYF. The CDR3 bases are TGCGCCAGCAGCCAAGAGGAGGCCCCCTCCTACGAGCAGTACTTC.

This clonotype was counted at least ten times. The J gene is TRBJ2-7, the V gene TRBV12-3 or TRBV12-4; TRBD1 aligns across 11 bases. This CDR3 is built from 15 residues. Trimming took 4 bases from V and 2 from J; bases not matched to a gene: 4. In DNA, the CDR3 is TGTGCCAGCAGTTCCCCGGACAGGGGGCCCTACGAGCAGTACTTC. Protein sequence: CASSSPDRGPYEQYF.

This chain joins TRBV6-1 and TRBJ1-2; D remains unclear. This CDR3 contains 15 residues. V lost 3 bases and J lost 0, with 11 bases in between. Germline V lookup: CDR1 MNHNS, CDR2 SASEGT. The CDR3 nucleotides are TGTGCCAGCAGTGATCCCTCAGATACTAACTATGGCTACACCTTC. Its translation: CASSDPSDTNYGYTF.

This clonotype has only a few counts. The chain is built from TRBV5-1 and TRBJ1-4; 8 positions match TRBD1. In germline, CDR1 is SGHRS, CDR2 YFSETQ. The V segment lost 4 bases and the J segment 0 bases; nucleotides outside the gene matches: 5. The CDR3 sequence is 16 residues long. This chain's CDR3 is CASSGEQGATNEKLFF. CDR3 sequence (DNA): TGCGCCAGCAGCGGCGAACAGGGGGCAACTAATGAAAAACTGTTTTTT.

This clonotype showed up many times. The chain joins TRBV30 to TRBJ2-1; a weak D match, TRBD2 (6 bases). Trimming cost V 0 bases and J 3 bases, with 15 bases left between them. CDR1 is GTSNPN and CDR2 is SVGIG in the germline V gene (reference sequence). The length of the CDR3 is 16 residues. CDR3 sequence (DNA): TGTGCCTGGAGTGTAATGGTAGCGGCTATCTACAATGAGCAGTTCTTC. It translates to CAWSVMVAAIYNEQFF.

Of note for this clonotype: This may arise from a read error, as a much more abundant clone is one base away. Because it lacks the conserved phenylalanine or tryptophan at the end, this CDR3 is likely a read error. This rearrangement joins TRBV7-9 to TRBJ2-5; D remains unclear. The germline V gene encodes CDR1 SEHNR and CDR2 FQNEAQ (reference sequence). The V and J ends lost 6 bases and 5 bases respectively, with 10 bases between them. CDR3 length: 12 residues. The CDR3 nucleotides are TGTGCCAGCAGTGTGCTTTTGGAGACCCAGTACTGC. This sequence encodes CASSVLLETQYC.

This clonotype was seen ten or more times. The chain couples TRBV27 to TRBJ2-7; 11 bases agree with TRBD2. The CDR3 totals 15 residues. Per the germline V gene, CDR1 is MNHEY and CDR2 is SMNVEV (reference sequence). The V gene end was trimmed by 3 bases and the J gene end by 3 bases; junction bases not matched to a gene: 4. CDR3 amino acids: CASSLFGTSGYEQYF. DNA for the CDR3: TGTGCCAGCAGTTTGTTCGGGACTAGCGGCTACGAGCAGTACTTC.

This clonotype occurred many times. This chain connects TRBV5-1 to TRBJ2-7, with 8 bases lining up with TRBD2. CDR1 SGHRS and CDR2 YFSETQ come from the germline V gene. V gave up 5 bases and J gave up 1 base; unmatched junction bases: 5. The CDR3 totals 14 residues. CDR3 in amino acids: CASRLAGLSYEQYF. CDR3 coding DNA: TGCGCCAGCAGGTTAGCGGGGCTATCCTACGAGCAGTACTTC.

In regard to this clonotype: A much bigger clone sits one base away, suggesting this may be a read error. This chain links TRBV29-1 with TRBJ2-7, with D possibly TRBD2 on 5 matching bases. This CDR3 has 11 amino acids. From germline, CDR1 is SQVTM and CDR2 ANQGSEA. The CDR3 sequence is CSVRGSYGQYF. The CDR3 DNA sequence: TGCAGCGTTCGGGGATCCTACGGGCAGTACTTC.

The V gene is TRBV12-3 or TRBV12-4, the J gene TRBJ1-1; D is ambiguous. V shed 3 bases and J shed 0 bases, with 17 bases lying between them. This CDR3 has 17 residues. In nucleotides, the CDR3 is TGTGCCAGCAGTTTCCCACAGAGCAAACCGATGAACACTGAAGCTTTCTTT. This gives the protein CASSFPQSKPMNTEAFF.

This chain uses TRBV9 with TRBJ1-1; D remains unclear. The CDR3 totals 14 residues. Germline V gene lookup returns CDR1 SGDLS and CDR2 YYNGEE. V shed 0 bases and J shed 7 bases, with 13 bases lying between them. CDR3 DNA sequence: TGTGCCAGCAGCGTAGTTGCGGAACGGAGTGAAGCTTTCTTT. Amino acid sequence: CASSVVAERSEAFF.

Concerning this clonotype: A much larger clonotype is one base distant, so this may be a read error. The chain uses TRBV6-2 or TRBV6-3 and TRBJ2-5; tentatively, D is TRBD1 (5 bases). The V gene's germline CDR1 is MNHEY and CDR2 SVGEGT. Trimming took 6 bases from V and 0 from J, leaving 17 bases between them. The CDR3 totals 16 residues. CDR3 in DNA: TGTGCCAGCAGAAAGCAGGGTGCCCAGCACCAAGAGACCCAGTACTTC. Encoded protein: CASRKQGAQHQETQYF.

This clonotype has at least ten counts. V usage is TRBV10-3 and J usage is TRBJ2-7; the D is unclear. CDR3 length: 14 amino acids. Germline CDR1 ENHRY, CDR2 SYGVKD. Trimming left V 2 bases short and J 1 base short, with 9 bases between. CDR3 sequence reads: CAISEGGWSYEQYF. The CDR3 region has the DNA TGTGCCATCAGTGAGGGTGGCTGGTCCTACGAGCAGTACTTC.

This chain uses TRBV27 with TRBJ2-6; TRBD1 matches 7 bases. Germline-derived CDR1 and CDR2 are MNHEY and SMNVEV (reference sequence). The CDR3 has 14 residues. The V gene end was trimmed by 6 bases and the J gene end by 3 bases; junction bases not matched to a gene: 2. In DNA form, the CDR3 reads TGTGCCAGCAGACGACAGGGTGGGGCCAACGTCCTGACTTTC. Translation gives CASRRQGGANVLTF.

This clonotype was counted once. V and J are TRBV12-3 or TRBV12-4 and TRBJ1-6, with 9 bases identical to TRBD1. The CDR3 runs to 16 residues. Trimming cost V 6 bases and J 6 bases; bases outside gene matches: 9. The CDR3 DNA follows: TGTGCCAGCAGCATAACAGGGGGCTCCCTTAATTCACCCCTCCACTTT. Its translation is CASSITGGSLNSPLHF.